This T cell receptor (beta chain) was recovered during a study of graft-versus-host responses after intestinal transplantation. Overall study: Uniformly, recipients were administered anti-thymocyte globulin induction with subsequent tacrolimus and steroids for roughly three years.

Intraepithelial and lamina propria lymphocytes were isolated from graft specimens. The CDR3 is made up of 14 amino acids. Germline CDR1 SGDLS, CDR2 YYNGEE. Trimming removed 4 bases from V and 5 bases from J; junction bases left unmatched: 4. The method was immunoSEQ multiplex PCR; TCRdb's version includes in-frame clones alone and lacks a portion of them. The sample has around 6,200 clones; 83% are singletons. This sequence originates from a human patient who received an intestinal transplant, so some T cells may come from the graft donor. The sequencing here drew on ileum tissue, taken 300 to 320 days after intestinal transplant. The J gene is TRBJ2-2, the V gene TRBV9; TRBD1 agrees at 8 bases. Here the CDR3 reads CASSRQGNTGELFF. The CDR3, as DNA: TGTGCCAGCAGCCGACAGGGGAATACCGGGGAGCTGTTTTTT.